The sequence of this T cell receptor (beta chain) was determined in a study of CD8+CD57+ T cells in acquired aplastic anemia. Germline lookup yields CDR1 SGDLS and CDR2 YYNGEE. CDR3 length equals 15 residues. The J segment lost 1 base and the V segment lost 4 bases, leaving 3 bases of the junction unmatched. Patients selected for sequencing had displayed CD8+CD57+ cell expansion by flow cytometry. This clonotype was recorded at least ten times. Genomic DNA acted as the template from which TCR beta VDJ combination and CDR3 sequence profiling were carried out. TCRdb reprocessed the reads with MiXCR, giving one entry per CDR3 protein. The table records more than 95,000 distinct CDR3 sequences, approximately 36% of them present only once.

The chain has TRBV9 and TRBJ2-2; 8 bases are a match to TRBD1. Specimen: sorted CD4+, CD8+, or CD8+CD57+ T cells (not recorded which) from PBMCs. This clonotype was sampled from a human donor with aplastic anemia. CDR3 residues: CASSRGTGNTGELFF. The DNA of the CDR3 is TGTGCCAGCAGCCGTGGGACAGGGAACACCGGGGAGCTGTTTTTT.